The next 9 T cell receptor beta chains were all read from a single sample in a study of blood T cell repertoires in COVID-19. The method was immunoSEQ multiplex PCR; TCRdb's version includes in-frame clones alone and lacks a portion of them. The data contain fewer than 250,000 clones, approximately 85% of them singletons. The sample comprised peripheral blood. The origin of the receptors is a woman in her 50s with active or convalescent COVID-19.

CDR3 DNA: TGTGCCAGCAGTTACTCGGGGACAGGGTATCAGCCCCAGCATTTT. Its translation is CASSYSGTGYQPQHF. The rearrangement links TRBV6-6 to TRBJ1-5, with 9 bases fitting TRBD1. There are 15 residues in the CDR3. V lost 0 bases and J lost 5; bases outside the gene matches: 2. Germline assignment: CDR1 MNHNY and CDR2 SVGAGI (reference sequence).

The chain has TRBV6-5 and TRBJ2-7; 9 nucleotides agree with TRBD1. Trimming cost V 5 bases and J 4 bases; bases outside gene matches: 6. Germline CDR1 and CDR2: MNHEY and SVGAGI. The CDR3 extends over 14 amino acids. The CDR3 sequence is CASSPGTGKYEQYF. The DNA of the CDR3 is TGTGCCAGCAGTCCCGGGACAGGGAAGTACGAGCAGTACTTC.

The chain carries TRBV6-5 and TRBJ2-5; TRBD1 might be the D (5 bases). Per the germline V gene, CDR1 is MNHEY and CDR2 is SVGAGI. Trimming pared 6 bases from V and 1 base from J, leaving 15 bases between. The CDR3 loop spans 15 amino acids. This chain's CDR3 is CASRGRQSFQETQYF. CDR3 DNA: TGTGCCAGCAGGGGAAGACAGAGCTTCCAAGAGACCCAGTACTTC.

J is TRBJ2-5 and V is TRBV5-1; the D is unclear. The CDR3 is made up of 13 amino acids. V dropped 4 bases and J dropped 0 bases, with 7 bases sitting between them. Germline CDR1 is SGHRS and CDR2 is YFSETQ. The CDR3 region is CASSDSNQETQYF. As DNA, the CDR3 is TGCGCCAGCAGCGACTCTAACCAAGAGACCCAGTACTTC.

The chain links TRBV6-5 to TRBJ1-2; 8 bases match TRBD1. CDR1 is MNHEY, CDR2 SVGAGI, per germline. The CDR3 spans 14 residues. The J segment lost 10 bases and the V segment lost 6 bases, leaving 13 bases of the junction unmatched. CDR3 sequence: CASRNRGWEDAYTF. In DNA form, the CDR3 reads TGTGCCAGCAGGAACAGGGGGTGGGAAGATGCCTACACCTTC.

The chain is built from TRBV7-9 and TRBJ1-1, with D uncertain. In germline, CDR1 is SEHNR, CDR2 FQNEAQ (reference sequence). The V end lost 5 bases, the J end lost 1 base, and 14 bases lay between the germline ends. This CDR3 is built from 15 residues. CDR3 residues: CASSPQGGPNTEAFF. The CDR3 coding sequence is TGTGCCAGCAGCCCGCAAGGAGGGCCGAACACTGAAGCTTTCTTT.

V usage is TRBV7-7 and J usage is TRBJ2-2; D uncertain. CDR1 and CDR2 (germline): SSHAT, FNYEAQ (reference sequence). The CDR3 contains 17 residues. Trimming left V 3 bases short and J 1 base short, with 15 bases between. The CDR3 nucleotides read TGTGCCAGCAGCTTTGGCCCATTCGAGGAGAACACCGGGGAGCTGTTTTTT. This encodes CASSFGPFEENTGELFF.

This chain links TRBV6-6 with TRBJ2-4, with 8 bases identical to TRBD1. With V trimmed by 7 bases and J by 10 bases, 9 bases remained unmatched. The CDR3 consists of 13 residues. Germline V gives CDR1 MNHNY, CDR2 SVGAGI (reference sequence). CDR3 bases: TGTGCCAGCAATCAGGGGGCCCACGAAATTCAGTACTTC. Translation gives CASNQGAHEIQYF.

V usage is TRBV7-3 and J usage is TRBJ2-3, with a weak D call TRBD1 (6 bases). The V end was cut by 5 bases, the J end by 5 bases, with 14 bases between. The germline CDR1 and CDR2 sequences are SGHTA and FQGTGA. CDR3 length: 14 amino acids. The CDR3 sequence: CASSEQGKKDTQYF. The CDR3 DNA follows: TGTGCCAGCAGCGAACAGGGTAAAAAAGATACGCAGTATTTT. Full variable domain (missing parts from reference TRBV7-3 and TRBJ2-3): GAGVSQTPSNKVTEKGKYVELRCDPISGHTALYWYRQSLGQGPEFLIYFQGTGAADDSGLPNDRFFAVRPEGSVSTLKIQRTERGDSAVYLCASSEQGKKDTQYFGPGTRLTVL.